The present T cell receptor beta chain was sequenced within a study of cytomegalovirus exposure and HLA in healthy donors. Findings of the study overall: TCR beta chains associated with HLA were, in a later analysis, more clonally expanded than equally common others. In an earlier analysis, in 540 or so donors, most V segments appeared productive either ~87% or ~30% of the time. Diagnosis of cytomegalovirus status made by the classifier reportedly showed high specificity and sensitivity.

This PCR relied on a set of 60 Vbeta primers and 13 Jbeta primers. Data came from immunoSEQ multiplex PCR; TCRdb stores just in-frame clones and leaves some out. This sample has 150,000 to 200,000 clones, with about four fifths found just once. Germline V gives CDR1 SGHRS, CDR2 YFSETQ. V gave up 4 bases and J gave up 6 bases; unmatched junction bases: 6. The CDR3 is 14 amino acids. A remark on this clone: Its antigen remains unknown.

The sequence was obtained from a woman aged 30 to 39 in good health and CMV-seropositive. Material for sequencing was PBMCs. This chain links TRBV5-1 with TRBJ2-1; 8 bases map to TRBD2. The CDR3 reads CASSDGLAPNEQFF. CDR3 DNA: TGCGCCAGCAGCGACGGACTAGCCCCCAATGAGCAGTTCTTC. The complete variable domain, with remaining parts taken from reference TRBV5-1 and TRBJ2-1, reads KAGVTQTPRYLIKTRGQQVTLSCSPISGHRSVSWYQQTPGQGLQFLFEYFSETQRNKGNFPGRFSGRQFSNSRSEMNVSTLELGDSALYLCASSDGLAPNEQFFGPGTRLTVL.